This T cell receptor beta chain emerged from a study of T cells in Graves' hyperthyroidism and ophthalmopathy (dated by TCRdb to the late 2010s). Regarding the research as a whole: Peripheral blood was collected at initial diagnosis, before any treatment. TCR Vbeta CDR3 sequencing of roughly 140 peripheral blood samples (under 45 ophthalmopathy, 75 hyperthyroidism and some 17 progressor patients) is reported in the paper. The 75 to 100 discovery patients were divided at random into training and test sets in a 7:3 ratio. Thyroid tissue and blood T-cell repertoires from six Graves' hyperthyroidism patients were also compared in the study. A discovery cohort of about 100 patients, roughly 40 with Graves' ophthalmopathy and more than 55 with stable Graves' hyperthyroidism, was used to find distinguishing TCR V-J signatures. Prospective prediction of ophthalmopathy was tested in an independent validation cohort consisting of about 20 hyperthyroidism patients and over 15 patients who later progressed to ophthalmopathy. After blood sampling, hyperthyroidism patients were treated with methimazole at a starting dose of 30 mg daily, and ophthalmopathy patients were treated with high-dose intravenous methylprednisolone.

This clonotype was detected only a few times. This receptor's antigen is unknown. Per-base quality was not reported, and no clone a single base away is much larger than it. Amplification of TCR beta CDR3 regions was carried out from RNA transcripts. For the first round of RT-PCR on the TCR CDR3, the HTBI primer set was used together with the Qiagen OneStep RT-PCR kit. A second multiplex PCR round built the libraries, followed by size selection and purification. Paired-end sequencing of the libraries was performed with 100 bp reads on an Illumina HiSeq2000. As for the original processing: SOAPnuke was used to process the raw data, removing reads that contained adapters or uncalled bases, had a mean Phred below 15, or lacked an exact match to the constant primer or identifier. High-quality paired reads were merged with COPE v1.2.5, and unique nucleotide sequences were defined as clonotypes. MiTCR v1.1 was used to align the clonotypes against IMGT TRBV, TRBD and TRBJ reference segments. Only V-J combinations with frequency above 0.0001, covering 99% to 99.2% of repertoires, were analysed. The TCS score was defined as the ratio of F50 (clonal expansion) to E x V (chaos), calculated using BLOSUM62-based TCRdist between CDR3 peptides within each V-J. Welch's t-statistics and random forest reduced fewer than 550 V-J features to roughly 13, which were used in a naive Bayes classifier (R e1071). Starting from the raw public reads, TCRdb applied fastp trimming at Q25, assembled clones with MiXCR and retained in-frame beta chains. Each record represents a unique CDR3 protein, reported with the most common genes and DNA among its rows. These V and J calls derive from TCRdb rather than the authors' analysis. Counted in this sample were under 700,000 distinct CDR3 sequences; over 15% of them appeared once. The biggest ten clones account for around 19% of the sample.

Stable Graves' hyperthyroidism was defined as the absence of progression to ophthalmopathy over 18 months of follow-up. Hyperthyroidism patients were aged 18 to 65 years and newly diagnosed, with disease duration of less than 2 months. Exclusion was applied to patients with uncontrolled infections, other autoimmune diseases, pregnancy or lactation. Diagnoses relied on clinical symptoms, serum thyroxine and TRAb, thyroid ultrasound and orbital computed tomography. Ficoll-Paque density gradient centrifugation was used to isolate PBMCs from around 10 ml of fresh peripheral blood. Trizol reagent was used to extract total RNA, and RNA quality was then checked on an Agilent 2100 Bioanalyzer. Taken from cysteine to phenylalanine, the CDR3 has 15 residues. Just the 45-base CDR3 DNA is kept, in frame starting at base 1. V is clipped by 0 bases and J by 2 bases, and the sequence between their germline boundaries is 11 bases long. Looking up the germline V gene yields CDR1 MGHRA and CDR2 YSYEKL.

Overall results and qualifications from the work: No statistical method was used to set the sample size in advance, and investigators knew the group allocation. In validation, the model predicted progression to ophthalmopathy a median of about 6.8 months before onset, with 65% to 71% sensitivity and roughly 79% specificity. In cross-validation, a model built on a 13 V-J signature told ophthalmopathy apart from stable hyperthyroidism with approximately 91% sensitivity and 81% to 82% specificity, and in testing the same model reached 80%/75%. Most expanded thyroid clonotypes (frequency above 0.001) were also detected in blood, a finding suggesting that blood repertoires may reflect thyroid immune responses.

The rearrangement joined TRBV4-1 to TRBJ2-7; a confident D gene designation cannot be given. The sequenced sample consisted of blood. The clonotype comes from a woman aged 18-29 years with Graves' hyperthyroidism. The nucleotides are TGCGCCAGCAGCCAAGATCAAGGGCAAGCCTACGAGCAGTACTTC. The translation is CASSQDQGQAYEQYF.